The 25 T cell receptor beta chains reported below all come from one sample, sequenced in a study of regulatory T cells in long-lasting Graves disease. Time point reported: newly diagnosed GD, antithyroid drugs for less than 3 months. From RNA extracted from PBMCs, the TCR library was made. Building the TCR beta libraries relied on iRepertoire HTBI primers, and CDR3 regions underwent Arm-PCR. MiXCR, applied by TCRdb to the multiplex PCR reads, yields one record per CDR3 protein. Among over 300,000 distinct CDR3 sequences listed, about 16% were seen once. The sample here was peripheral blood mononuclear cells (PBMCs), taken at new diagnosis, from a patient treated with antithyroid drugs. These receptors were taken from a female donor with Graves disease.

This clonotype came up many times. The rearrangement links TRBV6-2 or TRBV6-3 to TRBJ1-1; D is ambiguous. Trimming stripped 0 bases from V and 1 base from J, with 6 bases between. The CDR3 is 14 amino acids. Germline V gene lookup returns CDR1 MNHEY and CDR2 SVGEGT. The CDR3: CASSYSGSNTEAFF. The CDR3 DNA reads TGTGCCAGCAGTTACTCGGGGTCGAACACTGAAGCTTTCTTT.

This clonotype was observed many times. V usage is TRBV7-2 and J usage is TRBJ2-5; D gene unclear. The CDR3 is made up of 13 amino acids. Trimming removed 2 bases at V and 5 bases at J, with 9 bases between. Germline values: CDR1 SGHTA, CDR2 FQGNSA. CDR3 residues: CASSLMEAETQYF. The CDR3 DNA follows: TGTGCCAGCAGCTTAATGGAAGCTGAGACCCAGTACTTC.

This clonotype has ten or more counts. V and J are TRBV5-5 and TRBJ1-6, with D perhaps matching TRBD1 (5 bases). Trimming took off 4 bases at V and 2 bases at J, with 19 bases between the two ends. CDR3 length equals 18 residues. CDR1 and CDR2 (germline): SGHKS, YYEKEE (reference sequence). CDR3 sequence (DNA): TGTGCCAGCAGCCCAACGCTCCGGGACCCCACCTATAATTCACCCCTCCACTTT. This encodes CASSPTLRDPTYNSPLHF.

This clonotype was seen more than once but under ten times. The V and J genes are TRBV4-1 and TRBJ1-1, with 8 bases aligning to TRBD1. CDR3 length: 17 amino acids. Germline lookup yields CDR1 MGHRA and CDR2 YSYEKL. Trimming cost V 3 bases and J 0 bases; bases outside gene matches: 9. CDR3 amino acids: CASSQEPGQDLNTEAFF. The CDR3 nucleotides are TGCGCCAGCAGCCAGGAACCGGGACAGGACCTGAACACTGAAGCTTTCTTT.

There are many counts of this clonotype. The chain combines TRBV28 with TRBJ1-2, with 8 bases lining up with TRBD1. Germline values: CDR1 MDHEN, CDR2 SYDVKM. The J segment lost 3 bases and the V segment lost 5 bases, leaving 2 bases of the junction unmatched. The CDR3 loop spans 13 amino acids. In DNA form, the CDR3 reads TGTGCCAGCAGTGCAGGGGGCCACTATGGCTACACCTTC. Protein product: CASSAGGHYGYTF.

With regard to this clonotype: A far larger clone is only one base removed, so a read error is likely. J is TRBJ1-1 and V is TRBV27; maybe TRBD1 (6 bases). The V and J ends lost 6 bases and 0 bases respectively, with 20 bases between them. This CDR3 is 17 amino acids long. Germline assignment: CDR1 MNHEY and CDR2 SMNVEV (reference sequence). This chain's CDR3 is CASSRDIGLGMNTEAFF. The DNA for the CDR3 is TGTGCCAGCAGCCGGGACATAGGCCTGGGGATGAACACTGAAGCTTTCTTT.

The sample holds many counts of this clonotype. This chain uses TRBV7-9 with TRBJ2-3; D tentatively fits TRBD1 or TRBD2 (6 bases each). The CDR3 runs 16 residues. Per the germline V gene, CDR1 is SEHNR and CDR2 is FQNEAQ (reference sequence). The ends were cut back, 6 bases at V and 3 bases at J, with 19 bases in the middle. In DNA form, the CDR3 reads TGTGCCAGCAGGTTGGCTGGGGGGCGCGAAACAGATACGCAGTATTTT. Protein sequence: CASRLAGGRETDTQYF.

This clonotype was seen many times. The chain links TRBV5-5 to TRBJ1-1; no clear D gene. Germline loops: CDR1 SGHKS, CDR2 YYEKEE (reference sequence). The CDR3 sequence is 14 residues long. The V and J ends lost 6 bases and 0 bases respectively, with 12 bases between them. CDR3 in DNA: TGTGCCAGCACAGCCTTTGGGATGAACACTGAAGCTTTCTTT. This codes for CASTAFGMNTEAFF.

This clonotype was seen many times. The J gene is TRBJ2-6, the V gene TRBV27; D is unclear. The germline V gene encodes CDR1 MNHEY and CDR2 SMNVEV (reference sequence). The V gene lost 2 bases and the J gene lost 6 bases, with 5 bases spanning the gap. CDR3 length: 13 amino acids. The CDR3 DNA is TGTGCCAGCAGTTTACGACAGGCCAACGTCCTGACTTTC. Encoded protein: CASSLRQANVLTF. The full variable domain, its missing parts supplied by reference TRBV27 and TRBJ2-6, is EAQVTQNPRYLITVTGKKLTVTCSQNMNHEYMSWYRQDPGLGLRQIYYSMNVEVTDKGDVPEGYKVSRKEKRNFPLILESPSPNQTSLYFCASSLRQANVLTFGAGSRLTVL.

In its sample, this clonotype was seen a few times. The chain uses TRBV6-9 and TRBJ1-5; D ambiguous. Trimming removed 3 bases from V and 7 bases from J, with 10 bases in between. The germline gives CDR1 MNHGY, CDR2 SVAAGI. The CDR3 consists of 13 residues. CDR3 residues: CASSYGLRQPQHF. The CDR3 DNA is TGTGCCAGCAGTTACGGGCTGAGGCAGCCCCAGCATTTT.

This clonotype was seen ten or more times. The chain combines TRBV6-1 with TRBJ1-5, with a weak D call TRBD1 (5 bases). Germline V gives CDR1 MNHNS, CDR2 SASEGT. The V gene lost 8 bases and the J gene lost 7 bases, with 15 bases spanning the gap. This CDR3 has 13 residues. The CDR3 DNA follows: TGTGCCAGCGCGGCCCTCCGGGGGCAGCCCCAGCATTTT. Translating it yields CASAALRGQPQHF.

The V call is TRBV12-5, the J call TRBJ2-5; 15 bases are shared with TRBD2. J lost 4 bases, V lost 0 bases, and 3 bases had no gene match. The CDR3 runs to 17 residues. CDR1 LGHNT and CDR2 FRNRAP come from the germline V gene. CDR3 nucleotides: TGTGCTAGTGGTTTGGTGCCGGGACTAGCGGGAGGAGAGACCCAGTACTTC. Protein product: CASGLVPGLAGGETQYF.

This clonotype was seen more than once but under ten times. The chain joins TRBV27 to TRBJ2-3; 10 bases align to TRBD2. Germline lookup yields CDR1 MNHEY and CDR2 SMNVEV (reference sequence). With 0 bases clipped from V and 2 bases from J, the junction kept 11 bases outside the gene matches. The CDR3 length is 19 residues. The chain's CDR3 is CASSLSGLAGVQYTDTQYF. CDR3 sequence (DNA): TGTGCCAGCAGTTTATCGGGTCTAGCGGGAGTACAGTACACAGATACGCAGTATTTT.

This clonotype occurred many times. The V call is TRBV13, the J call TRBJ2-7, with TRBD2 matching over 8 bases. CDR3 length: 14 amino acids. Germline values: CDR1 PRHDT, CDR2 FYEKMQ (reference sequence). V trimming: 3 bases; J trimming: 3 bases; junction bases outside the gene matches: 4. The DNA for the CDR3 is TGTGCCAGCAGCTTCGCTGCGGGAGGCTACGAGCAGTACTTC. Translated: CASSFAAGGYEQYF.

V and J are TRBV11-2 and TRBJ2-7, with 8 bases aligning to TRBD2. The J segment lost 5 bases and the V segment lost 4 bases, leaving 1 base of the junction unmatched. From germline, CDR1 is SGHAT and CDR2 FQNNGV. This CDR3 is built from 12 residues. CDR3 DNA sequence: TGTGCCAGCAGCTCCGGGGGGGACGAGCAGTACTTC. Its protein is CASSSGGDEQYF.

This clonotype has more than one count but fewer than ten. The rearrangement joins TRBV7-8 to TRBJ1-2, with 9 bases aligning to TRBD1. The germline V gene encodes CDR1 SGHVS and CDR2 FQNEAQ. The CDR3 is made up of 14 amino acids. J gave up 5 bases and V 5 bases, and 6 bases lay outside the gene matches. The CDR3 loop reads CASSPDRGRYGYTF. CDR3 nucleotide sequence: TGTGCCAGCAGCCCCGACAGGGGGAGGTATGGCTACACCTTC.

This clonotype occurred many times. J is TRBJ2-3 and V is TRBV7-2, with 9 nucleotides matching TRBD2. This CDR3 spans 17 amino acids. Trimming cost V 1 base and J 2 bases; bases outside gene matches: 7. Germline V gives CDR1 SGHTA, CDR2 FQGNSA. As DNA, the CDR3 is TGTGCCAGCAGCTTAGGACTAGCGGTCACGAACACAGATACGCAGTATTTT. Its translation is CASSLGLAVTNTDTQYF.

This chain uses TRBV6-4 with TRBJ2-7; D might be TRBD1 (6 bases). Trimming stripped 10 bases from V and 6 bases from J, with 19 bases between. This CDR3 has 13 residues. Germline values: CDR1 MRHNA, CDR2 SNTAGT. This chain's CDR3 is CATSRGRTIEQYF. The DNA of the CDR3 is TGTGCCACTTCTAGGGGGAGAACAATCGAGCAGTACTTC.

This chain connects TRBV9 to TRBJ2-1, with 8 positions matching TRBD1. CDR1 is SGDLS, CDR2 YYNGEE, per germline. J was trimmed by 8 bases and V by 1 base; bases with no gene match: 5. The CDR3 runs 14 residues. For the CDR3, the DNA is TGTGCCAGCAGCGTATCTCCAGGGGGCCATGAGCAGTTCTTC. It yields the protein CASSVSPGGHEQFF.

The chain links TRBV10-3 to TRBJ2-1, with 13 bases aligning to TRBD2. The CDR3 spans 18 residues. V dropped 2 bases and J dropped 1; count of bases not matched to a gene: 5. Germline V gene data show CDR1 as ENHRY and CDR2 as SYGVKD. CDR3 protein: CAISEGLAGATSYNEQFF. DNA for the CDR3: TGTGCCATCAGTGAGGGACTAGCGGGGGCGACTTCCTACAATGAGCAGTTCTTC.

This clonotype appeared many times. The chain carries TRBV9 and TRBJ1-4; 8 bases are a match to TRBD1. The CDR3 has 15 residues. After removal of 0 bases from V and 5 bases from J, the junction contained 3 bases not matched to a gene. Germline lookup yields CDR1 SGDLS and CDR2 YYNGEE. The CDR3 spells CASSVEDRVNEKLFF. The CDR3, as DNA: TGTGCCAGCAGCGTAGAGGACAGGGTAAATGAAAAACTGTTTTTT.

This chain joins TRBV27 and TRBJ2-1; D is tentatively TRBD1 or TRBD2 (5 bases each). Germline V gene data show CDR1 as MNHEY and CDR2 as SMNVEV (reference sequence). This CDR3 has 12 residues. V lost 5 bases and J lost 10, with 12 bases in between. This chain's CDR3 is CASSEGPSEQFF. The CDR3 bases are TGTGCCAGCAGTGAGGGACCCTCGGAGCAGTTCTTC.

J is TRBJ2-3 and V is TRBV29-1, with 9 bases aligning to TRBD2. Trimming at V came to 4 bases and at J to 3 bases, leaving 20 bases not matched to a gene. CDR3 length: 19 residues. CDR1 SQVTM and CDR2 ANQGSEA come from the germline V gene. CDR3 residues: CSVAKLGVAGVGGTDTQYF. CDR3 bases: TGCAGCGTTGCGAAGCTTGGAGTAGCGGGAGTAGGGGGGACAGATACGCAGTATTTT.

This clonotype was counted ten times or more. This rearrangement joins TRBV9 to TRBJ2-2; D is ambiguous. V dropped 6 bases and J dropped 3 bases, with 21 bases sitting between them. Germline CDR1 and CDR2: SGDLS and YYNGEE. The CDR3 totals 17 residues. The CDR3 DNA is TGTGCCAGCAAAGCAGGACCAGCCCGTGGGGACACCGGGGAGCTGTTTTTT. This codes for CASKAGPARGDTGELFF. The variable domain in full, with the rest retrieved from reference TRBV9 and TRBJ2-2, is DSGVTQTPKHLITATGQRVTLRCSPRSGDLSVYWYQQSLDQGLQFLIQYYNGEERAKGNILERFSAQQFPDLHSELNLSSLELGDSALYFCASKAGPARGDTGELFFGEGSRLTVL.

This clonotype was counted only a few times. The V gene is TRBV6-1, the J gene TRBJ2-2; the match to TRBD2 covers 7 bases. Trimming took 1 base from V and 3 from J; bases not matched to a gene: 5. The CDR3 has 16 amino acids. The V gene's germline CDR1 is MNHNS and CDR2 SASEGT. The CDR3 loop reads CASSEDLRGYTGELFF. The CDR3 DNA follows: TGTGCCAGCAGTGAAGACTTGCGGGGGTACACCGGGGAGCTGTTTTTT.